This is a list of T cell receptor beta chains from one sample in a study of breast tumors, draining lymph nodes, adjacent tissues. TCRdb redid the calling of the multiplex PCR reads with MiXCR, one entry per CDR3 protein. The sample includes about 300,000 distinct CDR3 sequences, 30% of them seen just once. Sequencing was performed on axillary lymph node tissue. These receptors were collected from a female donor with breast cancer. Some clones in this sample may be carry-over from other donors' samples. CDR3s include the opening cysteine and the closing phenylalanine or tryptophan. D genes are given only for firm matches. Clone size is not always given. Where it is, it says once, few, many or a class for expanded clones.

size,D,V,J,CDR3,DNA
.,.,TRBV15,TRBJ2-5,CATGRDYRIDQETLYF,TGTGCCACCGGCAGAGATTACAGGATTGACCAAGAGACCCTGTACTTC
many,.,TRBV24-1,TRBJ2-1,CATSDVGRDEQFF,TGTGCCACCAGTGATGTGGGGCGGGATGAGCAGTTCTTC
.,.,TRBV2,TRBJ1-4,CASKVEQPATNEKLFF,TGTGCCAGCAAAGTCGAACAGCCAGCAACTAATGAAAAACTGTTTTTT
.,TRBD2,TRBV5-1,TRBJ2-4,CASSIGTSRAFSSIQYF,TGTGCCAGCAGCATCGGGACTAGCCGAGCTTTCTCCTCCATTCAGTACTTC
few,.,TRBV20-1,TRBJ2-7,CSARPEELASEQYF,TGCAGTGCTAGACCCGAGGAGTTGGCCTCCGAGCAGTACTTC
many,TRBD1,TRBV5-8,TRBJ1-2,CASSLWQGANYGYTF,TGTGCCAGCAGCTTGTGGCAGGGGGCTAACTATGGCTACACCTTC
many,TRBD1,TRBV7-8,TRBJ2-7,CASSFEGQGFHEQYF,TGTGCCAGCAGCTTTGAGGGACAGGGGTTCCACGAGCAGTACTTC
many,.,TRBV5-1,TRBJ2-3,CASSSGLHSTDTQYF,TGCGCCAGCAGCTCGGGACTCCATAGCACAGATACGCAGTATTTT
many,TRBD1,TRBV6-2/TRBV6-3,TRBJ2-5,CAGSRQGETQYF,TGTGCCGGCTCACGACAGGGAGAGACCCAGTACTTC
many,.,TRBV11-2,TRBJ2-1,CASSPSLGPNYNEQFF,TGTGCCAGCAGCCCATCTCTGGGACCAAACTACAATGAGCAGTTCTTC
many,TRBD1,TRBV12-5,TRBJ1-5,CASGRDRGHQPQHF,TGTGCTAGTGGCCGTGACAGGGGGCATCAGCCCCAGCATTTT
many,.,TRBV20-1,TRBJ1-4,CSARDLRGHEKLFF,TGCAGTGCTAGAGATCTACGGGGACATGAAAAACTGTTTTTT
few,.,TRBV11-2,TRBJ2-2,CASSSRPLTGELFF,TGTGCCAGCAGCTCCCGACCACTGACCGGGGAGCTGTTTTTT
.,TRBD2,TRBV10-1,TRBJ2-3,CASSGTSGRKTDTQYF,TGCGCCAGCAGTGGGACTAGCGGGAGAAAGACAGATACGCAGTATTTT
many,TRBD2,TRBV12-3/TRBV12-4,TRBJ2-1,CASRRHSSGIPRNEQFF,TGTGCCAGCAGACGACACTCTAGCGGGATTCCAAGGAATGAGCAGTTCTTC
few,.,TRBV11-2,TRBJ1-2,CASSGLLRAGRWSDYGYTF,TGTGCCAGCAGCGGCCTCTTGAGGGCGGGGCGGTGGTCGGACTATGGCTACACCTTC
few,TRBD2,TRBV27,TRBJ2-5,CASSFSTGLGEETQYF,TGTGCCAGCAGTTTTTCCACCGGACTAGGAGAAGAGACCCAGTACTTC
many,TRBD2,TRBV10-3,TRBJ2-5,CAISEILAGGRGGTQYF,TGTGCCATCAGTGAAATACTAGCGGGAGGCCGCGGGGGGACCCAGTACTTC
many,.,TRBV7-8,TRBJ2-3,CASSPDRKGDTQYF,TGTGCCAGCAGCCCAGACAGGAAAGGGGATACGCAGTATTTT
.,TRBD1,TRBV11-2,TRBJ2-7,CAAGTGGSAQYF,TGTGCCGCGGGGACAGGGGGCAGCGCGCAGTACTTC
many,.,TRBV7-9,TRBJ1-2,CASSLAAGSGGRGYTF,TGTGCCAGCAGCTTAGCCGCAGGGTCCGGGGGTAGAGGCTACACCTTC
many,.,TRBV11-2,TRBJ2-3,CASSTGTSQGTF,TGTGCCAGCAGCACCGGGACCTCTCAGGGGACCTTT